One and the same sample provided the 10 T cell receptor beta chains below, sequenced in a study of shared clonotypes between healthy human individuals. As defined, naive CD8 cells were CD45RO-negative and positively selected for CCR7, with terminally differentiated effector memory CD45RA+ cells excluded. Using immunoSEQ multiplex PCR, the repertoire was profiled, and TCRdb retains in-frame clones only, with some absent. The table includes about 2.1 million clones, 80% to 95% detected once. The material sequenced was naive CD8+ T cells from PBMCs. These TCRs come from a man between 18 and 35 years old in good health. Some clones in this sample may be carry-over from other donors' samples.

The chain links TRBV27 to TRBJ1-2; TRBD1 aligns across 8 bases. Germline assignment: CDR1 MNHEY and CDR2 SMNVEV (reference sequence). The CDR3 runs to 15 residues. With 6 bases clipped from V and 3 bases from J, the junction kept 9 bases outside the gene matches. CDR3: CASRARGQVDYGYTF. CDR3 sequence (DNA): TGTGCCAGCAGGGCCCGGGGACAGGTCGACTATGGCTACACCTTC.

This chain connects TRBV29-1 to TRBJ2-5; 9 bases agree with TRBD1. The J call may be wrong; the DNA end is better matched by TRBJ2-7. The CDR3 totals 13 residues. Per the germline V gene, CDR1 is SQVTM and CDR2 is ANQGSEA. The CDR3 protein is CSVGGGQGYEQYF. In nucleotides, the CDR3 is TGCAGCGTTGGAGGGGGACAGGGCTACGAGCAGTACTTC.

The DNA for the CDR3 is TGTGCCAGCAGCTTGCCTTGGGAGGGGCCTAACTATGGCTACACCTTC. Amino acid sequence: CASSLPWEGPNYGYTF. This chain uses TRBV5-4 with TRBJ1-2; TRBD1 is a possible D gene (5 bases). Between the trimmed V and J ends, which lost 1 base and 0 bases, there was a span of 13 bases. CDR3 length equals 16 residues. Looked up from germline, CDR1 is SGHNT and CDR2 is YYREEE (reference sequence).

The J gene is TRBJ1-6, the V gene TRBV27, with D uncertain. The ends were cut back, 2 bases at V and 12 bases at J, with 14 bases in the middle. From germline, CDR1 is MNHEY and CDR2 SMNVEV (reference sequence). The CDR3 runs to 14 residues. The CDR3 sequence: CASSLSADARPLHF. The CDR3, as DNA: TGTGCCAGCAGTTTAAGTGCTGACGCCAGACCCCTCCACTTT.

The gene calls are TRBV11-2 and TRBJ2-7; 12 positions agree with TRBD2. CDR3 size: 15 residues. V gave up 5 bases and J gave up 2 bases; unmatched junction bases: 4. Looked up from germline, CDR1 is SGHAT and CDR2 is FQNNGV. CDR3 protein: CASSKRLAGAYEQYF. Here the CDR3 DNA reads TGTGCCAGCAGCAAACGACTAGCGGGGGCCTACGAGCAGTACTTC.

The V and J genes are TRBV11-2 and TRBJ2-1; 10 bases are shared with TRBD2. The V gene's germline CDR1 is SGHAT and CDR2 FQNNGV. The J segment lost 0 bases and the V segment lost 5 bases, leaving 13 bases of the junction unmatched. The CDR3 has 19 residues. In nucleotides, the CDR3 is TGTGCCAGCAGCCTTACTATCACTAGCGGGGCGAGCTCCTACAATGAGCAGTTCTTC. This codes for CASSLTITSGASSYNEQFF.

The chain combines TRBV7-7 with TRBJ2-5; D unclear. CDR3 size: 14 residues. Germline V gene lookup returns CDR1 SSHAT and CDR2 FNYEAQ (reference sequence). Trimming took off 2 bases at V and 2 bases at J, with 9 bases between the two ends. The CDR3 here is CASSLLPGQETQYF. For the CDR3, the DNA is TGTGCCAGCAGCTTATTGCCCGGACAAGAGACCCAGTACTTC.

The V and J genes are TRBV27 and TRBJ2-7; D is possibly TRBD1 (6 bases). Germline V gene lookup returns CDR1 MNHEY and CDR2 SMNVEV (reference sequence). The CDR3 has 14 amino acids. V was clipped by 2 bases and J by 5 bases, with 13 bases between them. CDR3 loop: CASSLEGVPHEQYF. For the CDR3, the DNA is TGTGCCAGCAGTTTAGAGGGGGTTCCCCACGAGCAGTACTTC.

In nucleotides, the CDR3 is TGTGCCAGCAGCCAAGAGGGGTATAGCAATCAGCCCCAGCATTTT. Amino acid sequence: CASSQEGYSNQPQHF. The chain links TRBV6-1 to TRBJ1-5; possibly TRBD1 for D (5 bases). CDR3 length equals 15 residues. The germline V gene encodes CDR1 MNHNS and CDR2 SASEGT. V gave up 6 bases and J gave up 0 bases, with 12 bases separating them.

The J gene is TRBJ2-5, the V gene TRBV7-2; either TRBD1 or TRBD2 may supply D (5 bases each). Trimming shortened V by 5 bases and J by 3 bases, and 19 bases separated the two germline ends. The CDR3 is 16 amino acids. Germline V gene sequence: CDR1 SGHTA, CDR2 FQGNSA. CDR3 DNA: TGTGCCAGCAGCCGGGACCAGGACTGGCAAAAAGAGACCCAGTACTTC. Translating it yields CASSRDQDWQKETQYF.